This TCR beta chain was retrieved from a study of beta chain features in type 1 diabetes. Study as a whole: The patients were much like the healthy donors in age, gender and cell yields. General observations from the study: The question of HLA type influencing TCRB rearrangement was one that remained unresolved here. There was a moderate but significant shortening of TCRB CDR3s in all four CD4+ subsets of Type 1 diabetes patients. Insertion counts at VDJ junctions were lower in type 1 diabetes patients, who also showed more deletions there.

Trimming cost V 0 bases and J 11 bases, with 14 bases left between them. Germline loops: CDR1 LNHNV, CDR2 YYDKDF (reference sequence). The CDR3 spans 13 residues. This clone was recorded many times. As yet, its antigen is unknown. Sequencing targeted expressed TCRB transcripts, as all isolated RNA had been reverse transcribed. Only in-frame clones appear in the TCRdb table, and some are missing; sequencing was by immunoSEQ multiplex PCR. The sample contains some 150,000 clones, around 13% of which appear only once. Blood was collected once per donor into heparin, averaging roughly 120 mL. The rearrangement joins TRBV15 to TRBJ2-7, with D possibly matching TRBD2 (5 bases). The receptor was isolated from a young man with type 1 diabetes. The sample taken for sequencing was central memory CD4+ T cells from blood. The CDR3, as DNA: TGTGCCACCAGCAGAGAATATGAGGGCAGTAAGTACTTC. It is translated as CATSREYEGSKYF.